A single TCR beta chain is shown here with its context. This CDR3 is built from 16 residues. Trimming took 1 base from V and 0 from J, leaving 10 bases between them. Looked up from germline, CDR1 is SEHNR and CDR2 is FQNEAQ (reference sequence). This sample stems from a study of blood T cell repertoires in COVID-19. Study details: Donors in the United States, Italy and Spain gave samples during acute or convalescent COVID-19. Sources were T cells, B-cell-depleted T cells, or PBMCs; the material itself was cDNA or gDNA.

In the study's own analysis: Amplification from reference gene primers served as the basis for estimated nucleated cell counts. Measured with immunoSEQ multiplex PCR; TCRdb has only the in-frame clones, and not every one. V and J calls and clone size follow that table, whereas D and trimming were derived from the DNA. The repertoire holds around 100,000 clones, around nine tenths seen once, with 15% in the top ten. The chain couples TRBV7-9 to TRBJ1-3; unclear D gene. The origin of this receptor is a human donor in a cohort sampled during active COVID-19. Specimen: peripheral blood. The DNA of the CDR3 is TGTGCCAGCAGCTTAGGTGGGAGTTTCTCTGGAAACACCATATATTTT. Translating it yields CASSLGGSFSGNTIYF.